Listed here are 28 T cell receptor beta chains from one sample, sequenced in a study of blood T cells in healthy people across ages. Primers used in a second PCR of roughly 7 to 12 cycles were a sample-barcoded 5' primer and a J-beta primer mix. TCRdb redid the calling of the 5' RACE reads with MiXCR, one entry per CDR3 protein. The sample lists 550,000 to 650,000 distinct CDR3 sequences; about 25% were seen once. These records were also assigned to another study, of T cells of mothers and their children.

Sequencing was performed on blood. These TCRs come from a boy between 2 and 10 years old in good health.

V gene TRBV29-1 combines with J gene TRBJ2-7; TRBD2 aligns across 10 bases. CDR3 length: 12 residues. Germline V gives CDR1 SQVTM, CDR2 ANQGSEA. The J segment lost 3 bases and the V segment lost 8 bases, leaving 4 bases of the junction unmatched. The CDR3 nucleotides are TGCAGCAACCCTAGCGGGAGCTACGAGCAGTACTTC. This codes for CSNPSGSYEQYF.

The chain has TRBV10-3 and TRBJ1-1; no clear D. The CDR3 loop spans 11 amino acids. V lost 6 bases, J lost 1 base, and 3 bases lay in between. Germline values: CDR1 ENHRY, CDR2 SYGVKD. The CDR3 region is CAIRENTEAFF. The CDR3 region has the DNA TGTGCCATCAGGGAGAACACTGAAGCTTTCTTT.

This clonotype was seen only a few times. The chain carries TRBV20-1 and TRBJ2-3, with 7 positions matching TRBD1. The CDR3 has 12 residues. Germline V gene sequence: CDR1 DFQATT, CDR2 SNEGSKA (reference sequence). Losses at the gene ends were 5 bases for V and 4 bases for J; bases not matched to a gene: 3. The CDR3: CSAGQDADTQYF. In DNA form, the CDR3 reads TGCAGTGCTGGACAGGACGCAGATACGCAGTATTTT.

The chain recombines TRBV29-1 with TRBJ1-1; TRBD1 might be the D (5 bases). This CDR3 is built from 12 residues. The germline V gene has CDR1 SQVTM and CDR2 ANQGSEA. Trimming removed 3 bases from V and 6 bases from J, with 11 bases in between. For the CDR3, the DNA is TGCAGCGTTGACAGGGTTAGTGCTGAAGCTTTCTTT. This encodes CSVDRVSAEAFF.

This clonotype was observed a handful of times. The chain carries TRBV6-5 and TRBJ1-1; no firm D call. The V end was cut by 1 base, the J end by 5 bases, with 5 bases between. The CDR3 runs 12 residues. Germline CDR1 is MNHEY and CDR2 is SVGAGI. The CDR3 region has the DNA TGTGCCAGCAGTTACTACGGGACTGAAGCTTTCTTT. Residues: CASSYYGTEAFF.

The gene calls are TRBV4-1 and TRBJ2-1; D might be TRBD2 (5 bases). The germline V and J ends were trimmed by 0 bases and 10 bases, with 10 bases remaining between them. CDR1 MGHRA and CDR2 YSYEKL come from the germline V gene. The length of the CDR3 is 13 residues. This chain's CDR3 is CASSQDLGVEQFF. The CDR3 DNA is TGCGCCAGCAGCCAAGACCTCGGGGTCGAGCAGTTCTTC.

This chain uses TRBV3-1 with TRBJ2-7; tentatively, D is TRBD2 (6 bases). V was shortened by 4 bases and J by 2 bases, with 9 bases between the two germline ends. Germline CDR1 and CDR2: LGHDT and YNNKEL (reference sequence). The CDR3 spans 13 residues. The CDR3 sequence: CASSPRTTYEQYF. CDR3 sequence (DNA): TGTGCCAGCAGCCCGAGGACTACCTACGAGCAGTACTTC.

This clonotype was counted between two and nine times. This chain uses TRBV12-3 or TRBV12-4 with TRBJ1-4; a possible D gene is TRBD1 (6 bases). Trimming cost V 6 bases and J 5 bases, with 16 bases left between them. The CDR3 is made up of 15 amino acids. The CDR3 nucleotides are TGTGCCAGCAGGCCCTCACAGGGCTCGAATGAAAAACTGTTTTTT. This gives the protein CASRPSQGSNEKLFF.

This clonotype occurred a few times. The chain employs TRBV9 and TRBJ2-5; 7 positions match TRBD2. Per the germline V gene, CDR1 is SGDLS and CDR2 is YYNGEE. The CDR3 is 15 amino acids. The J segment lost 7 bases and the V segment lost 0 bases, leaving 9 bases of the junction unmatched. The CDR3 region has the DNA TGTGCCAGCAGCGTAGACCCCGGACTAGATGGGACCCAGTACTTC. Amino acid sequence: CASSVDPGLDGTQYF.

The J gene is TRBJ1-4, the V gene TRBV20-1; 7 positions agree with TRBD1. The CDR3 is made up of 15 amino acids. After removal of 6 bases from V and 6 bases from J, the junction contained 13 bases not matched to a gene. CDR1 is DFQATT, CDR2 SNEGSKA, per germline (reference sequence). The CDR3 sequence: CSASQGQYAYEKLFF. The CDR3 nucleotides read TGCAGTGCCTCCCAGGGACAGTACGCTTATGAAAAACTGTTTTTT.

The rearrangement uses TRBV5-1 and TRBJ1-1, with D unresolved. The CDR3 totals 14 residues. V dropped 4 bases and J dropped 4 bases, with 14 bases sitting between them. From germline, CDR1 is SGHRS and CDR2 YFSETQ. This CDR3 reads CASSARTVSTEAFF. CDR3 nucleotides: TGCGCCAGCAGCGCGAGGACGGTGTCCACTGAAGCTTTCTTT. The complete variable domain, with remaining parts taken from reference TRBV5-1 and TRBJ1-1, reads KAGVTQTPRYLIKTRGQQVTLSCSPISGHRSVSWYQQTPGQGLQFLFEYFSETQRNKGNFPGRFSGRQFSNSRSEMNVSTLELGDSALYLCASSARTVSTEAFFGQGTRLTVV.

In this sample, this clonotype turned up a few times. The genes are TRBV2 and TRBJ2-4; D gene uncertain. The ends were cut back, 3 bases at V and 0 bases at J, with 9 bases in the middle. Germline V gene data show CDR1 as SNHLY and CDR2 as FYNNEI. This CDR3 contains 15 residues. In DNA, the CDR3 is TGTGCCAGCAGTGACAGGTCGGGAGCCAAAAACATTCAGTACTTC. Protein: CASSDRSGAKNIQYF.

The chain has TRBV27 and TRBJ2-5; D gene ambiguous. V was clipped by 7 bases and J by 11 bases, with 20 bases between them. Per the germline V gene, CDR1 is MNHEY and CDR2 is SMNVEV (reference sequence). The CDR3 loop spans 13 amino acids. In DNA, the CDR3 is TGTGCCAGCATGCTGACCGGGCTATCTGAGCAGTACTTC. It specifies CASMLTGLSEQYF.

The V gene is TRBV9, the J gene TRBJ1-6; D might be TRBD1 (6 bases). CDR1 and CDR2 from the germline V gene are SGDLS and YYNGEE. This CDR3 region has 15 residues. Trimming left V 3 bases short and J 9 bases short, with 16 bases between. The DNA for the CDR3 is TGTGCCAGCAGCGCTAGCCGGGGGCTGGTTTCACCCCTCCACTTT. Translated, it gives CASSASRGLVSPLHF.

This clonotype was seen a few times. This chain connects TRBV12-3 or TRBV12-4 to TRBJ2-7, with D possibly TRBD1 on 6 matching bases. The V gene lost 7 bases and the J gene lost 2 bases, with 12 bases spanning the gap. There are 13 residues in the CDR3. CDR3 DNA sequence: TGTGCCAGCAAACCGGACAGCACCTACGAGCAGTACTTC. Amino acids: CASKPDSTYEQYF.

The table lists this clonotype with a few counts. The J gene is TRBJ2-3, the V gene TRBV21-1; the table calls TRBD1, which could not be checked here. TRBV21-1 is designated a pseudogene. The CDR3 is 16 amino acids. CDR3 loop: CASSLRFRGGADTQYF. CDR3 in DNA: TGTGCCAGCAGTTTAAGATTCAGGGGGGGGGCAGATACGCAGTATTTT.

V and J are TRBV2 and TRBJ1-3, with D unclear. Trimming took off 6 bases at V and 4 bases at J, with 7 bases between the two ends. This CDR3 is built from 12 residues. The germline CDR1 and CDR2 sequences are SNHLY and FYNNEI. The CDR3 loop is CASSRQGNTIYF. The DNA of the CDR3 is TGTGCCAGCAGCCGTCAGGGAAACACCATATATTTT.

The genes are TRBV10-3 and TRBJ2-3; D not resolved. The CDR3 runs to 13 residues. The V end was cut by 4 bases, the J end by 4 bases, with 9 bases between. The germline V gene has CDR1 ENHRY and CDR2 SYGVKD. CDR3 amino acids: CAISASSADTQYF. CDR3 sequence (DNA): TGTGCCATCAGTGCTAGTTCGGCAGATACGCAGTATTTT.

V gene TRBV12-3 or TRBV12-4 combines with J gene TRBJ2-1, with 8 bases matching TRBD2. TRBJ2-5 matches the DNA end more closely, so the J call is doubtful. There are 14 residues in the CDR3. CDR3 nucleotides: TGTGCCAGCAGTTTTGGCGGGGGGATAGAGACCCAGTACTTC. Amino acids: CASSFGGGIETQYF.

This sequence joins TRBV12-3 or TRBV12-4 and TRBJ2-1; TRBD2 agrees at 11 bases. V was clipped by 7 bases and J by 10 bases; unmatched bases: 6. The CDR3 is 13 residues long. The CDR3 here is CASTILAGVEQFF. As DNA, the CDR3 is TGTGCCAGCACCATACTAGCGGGGGTCGAGCAGTTCTTC.

This sequence joins TRBV10-3 and TRBJ2-5; D is possibly TRBD2 (6 bases). Germline V lookup: CDR1 ENHRY, CDR2 SYGVKD. This CDR3 contains 15 residues. V lost 6 bases and J 1 base, leaving 15 bases between the germline ends. As DNA, the CDR3 is TGTGCCATCAGGGATCCCGGGACTTCCCAAGAGACCCAGTACTTC. This sequence encodes CAIRDPGTSQETQYF.

Comments on this clonotype: Relative to the germline gene, one junction end is altered; a read error may explain this. V is TRBV12-5 and J is TRBJ2-2; D not certain. Germline CDR1 is LGHNT and CDR2 is FRNRAP. This CDR3 contains 14 residues. The DNA for the CDR3 is TGTGCGAGTGGTTTCCTCGGGAACACCGGGGAGCTGTTTTTT. Amino acid sequence: CASGFLGNTGELFF.

The rearrangement uses TRBV11-2 and TRBJ2-1, with D possibly TRBD2 on 6 matching bases. Germline CDR1 and CDR2: SGHAT and FQNNGV. This CDR3 has 14 residues. Trimming took 5 bases from V and 7 from J, leaving 15 bases between them. DNA for the CDR3: TGTGCCAGCAGCCTTACTAGCCTTAGGAATGAGCAGTTCTTC. It encodes CASSLTSLRNEQFF.

J is TRBJ2-5 and V is TRBV12-3 or TRBV12-4; D may be TRBD1 (6 bases). This CDR3 is built from 13 residues. V lost 7 bases and J lost 0, with 9 bases in between. Written as DNA, the CDR3 is TGTGCCAGCATTCAGGGGAACCAAGAGACCCAGTACTTC. Its protein product is CASIQGNQETQYF.

DNA of the CDR3: TGCAGCGTTGGCCCCAGAGCGGGAGAGTACGAGCAGTACTTC. Translating gives CSVGPRAGEYEQYF. This chain joins TRBV29-1 and TRBJ2-7, with TRBD2 matching over 8 bases. In germline, CDR1 is SQVTM, CDR2 ANQGSEA. With V trimmed by 4 bases and J by 4 bases, 9 bases remained unmatched. CDR3 length equals 14 residues.

This clonotype appeared a few times. This sequence joins TRBV14 and TRBJ2-7; 10 nucleotides agree with TRBD1. Looked up from germline, CDR1 is SGHDN and CDR2 is FVKESK. The CDR3 has 17 amino acids. J gave up 7 bases and V 4 bases, and 16 bases lay outside the gene matches. CDR3 loop: CASSLREGRQGAREQYF. In nucleotides, the CDR3 is TGTGCCAGCAGCCTCAGGGAAGGACGACAGGGGGCTAGAGAGCAGTACTTC. Using reference TRBV14 and TRBJ2-7 for the parts outside the CDR3, the full variable domain is EAGVTQFPSHSVIEKGQTVTLRCDPISGHDNLYWYRRVMGKEIKFLLHFVKESKQDESGMPNNRFLAERTGGTYSTLKVQPAELEDSGVYFCASSLREGRQGAREQYFGPGTRLTVT.

This chain connects TRBV9 to TRBJ1-1; D possibly corresponds to TRBD1 (5 bases). The V and J ends lost 1 base and 4 bases respectively, with 11 bases between them. The CDR3 runs to 14 residues. In germline, CDR1 is SGDLS, CDR2 YYNGEE. CDR3 sequence reads: CASSVSSGPTEAFF. In DNA, the CDR3 is TGTGCCAGCAGCGTAAGTTCGGGGCCCACTGAAGCTTTCTTT.

The chain is built from TRBV14 and TRBJ1-1; no firm D call. With 0 bases removed from V and 4 bases from J, the gap between germline ends came to 12 bases. The CDR3 consists of 15 residues. Looked up from germline, CDR1 is SGHDN and CDR2 is FVKESK. CDR3 residues: CASSQDFHPGTEAFF. The CDR3 DNA reads TGTGCCAGCAGCCAAGATTTTCATCCCGGCACTGAAGCTTTCTTT.